A single sample gave rise to the 14 T cell receptor beta chains below, sequenced in a study of human T cells and chemical hapten exposure. TCRdb passed the RACE reads through MiXCR, listing each CDR3 protein once. This sample has 150,000 to 200,000 distinct CDR3 sequences; roughly 14% occur once, and the top ten carry 1.5% to 2%. The sample's time point: patch test 1, 2 weeks after DPC sensitization. Documented treatment: therapeutic diphenylcyclopropenone sensitization with weekly scalp DPC. The source material was whole blood, sampled in connection with sensitization to the hapten diphenylcyclopropenone (DPC). The receptor set was obtained from a woman aged 25 to 45 with alopecia areata. Some clones in this sample may be carry-over from other donors' samples.

This clonotype came up a few times. The gene calls are TRBV7-7 and TRBJ2-1; no clear D. The CDR3 covers 14 residues. Per germline, CDR1 SSHAT and CDR2 FNYEAQ (reference sequence). Trimming took 3 bases from V and 5 from J, leaving 11 bases between them. CDR3 DNA sequence: TGTGCCAGCAGCTTGGACCGATCGAACAATGAGCAGTTCTTC. It encodes CASSLDRSNNEQFF.

This clonotype was detected a few times. The chain joins TRBV5-1 to TRBJ2-3, with 8 bases matching TRBD1. The CDR3 sequence is 15 residues long. V was pared by 3 bases and J by 2 bases, with 5 bases of the junction left unmatched. The germline V gene has CDR1 SGHRS and CDR2 YFSETQ. Here the CDR3 reads CASSSGQGLTDTQYF. CDR3 sequence (DNA): TGCGCCAGCAGCTCTGGACAGGGACTCACAGATACGCAGTATTTT.

This chain uses TRBV5-1 with TRBJ1-1; TRBD1 might be the D (5 bases). V lost 3 bases to trimming and J lost 2 bases, with 11 bases between them. This CDR3 is built from 14 residues. Germline-derived CDR1 and CDR2 are SGHRS and YFSETQ. CDR3 region: CASSWGLTNTEAFF. CDR3 DNA: TGCGCCAGCAGCTGGGGACTGACAAACACTGAAGCTTTCTTT.

V and J are TRBV18 and TRBJ2-6, with D hard to call. V lost 2 bases to trimming and J lost 0 bases, with 5 bases between them. CDR3 length equals 15 residues. The germline V gene has CDR1 KGHSH and CDR2 LQKENI. CDR3 in DNA: TGTGCCAGCTCACCAAAGAACTCTGGGGCCAACGTCCTGACTTTC. This encodes CASSPKNSGANVLTF.

This chain connects TRBV10-3 to TRBJ1-5; D ambiguous. Germline lookup yields CDR1 ENHRY and CDR2 SYGVKD. V was trimmed by 4 bases and J by 3 bases, leaving 7 bases between them. This CDR3 region has 13 residues. The CDR3 spells CAISGSPNQPQHF. CDR3 bases: TGTGCCATCAGTGGGAGTCCCAATCAGCCCCAGCATTTT.

This clonotype was observed many times. The CDR3: CASSIGQRGSPLHF. The CDR3 DNA reads TGTGCCAGCAGCATCGGACAGAGAGGGTCACCCCTCCACTTT. V and J are TRBV7-9 and TRBJ1-6; D perhaps matches TRBD1 (6 bases). This CDR3 has 14 residues. CDR1 is SEHNR, CDR2 FQNEAQ, per germline (reference sequence). V lost 5 bases and J 10 bases, leaving 15 bases between the germline ends. The full variable domain, its missing parts supplied by reference TRBV7-9 and TRBJ1-6, is DTGVSQNPRHKITKRGQNVTFRCDPISEHNRLYWYRQTLGQGPEFLTYFQNEAQLEKSRLLSDRFSAERPKGSFSTLEIQRTEQGDSAMYLCASSIGQRGSPLHFGNGTRLTVT.

In this sample, this clonotype turned up a few times. The chain uses TRBV6-2 or TRBV6-3 and TRBJ2-3; no clear D. The germline CDR1 and CDR2 sequences are MNHEY and SVGEGT. V lost 0 bases, J lost 3 bases, and 13 bases lay in between. The CDR3 covers 16 residues. The chain's CDR3 is CASSYSMSRITDTQYF. The CDR3 DNA follows: TGTGCCAGCAGTTACTCGATGTCTCGAATTACAGATACGCAGTATTTT.

The chain is built from TRBV19 and TRBJ2-1; D not resolved. V was shortened by 5 bases and J by 6 bases, with 8 bases between the two germline ends. Germline loops: CDR1 LNHDA, CDR2 SQIVND (reference sequence). This CDR3 spans 12 amino acids. CDR3 protein: CASSHSSNEQFF. The CDR3 DNA follows: TGTGCCAGTAGTCATTCTAGCAATGAGCAGTTCTTC.

The chain employs TRBV28 and TRBJ2-1; D not resolved. The ends were cut back, 5 bases at V and 6 bases at J, with 8 bases in the middle. CDR1 is MDHEN and CDR2 is SYDVKM in the germline V gene. The CDR3 runs 12 residues. CDR3 amino acids: CASSVTTNEQFF. In nucleotides, the CDR3 is TGTGCCAGCAGTGTAACTACCAATGAGCAGTTCTTC.

This clonotype was picked up a small number of times. The chain joins TRBV5-1 to TRBJ2-2; 10 bases map to TRBD2. CDR1 and CDR2 from the germline V gene are SGHRS and YFSETQ. V was clipped by 5 bases and J by 7 bases; unmatched bases: 8. CDR3 size: 15 residues. CDR3 residues: CASRVSGRSDGELFF. In DNA, the CDR3 is TGCGCCAGCAGAGTTAGCGGGAGGTCCGACGGGGAGCTGTTTTTT.

This clonotype was observed at least ten times. The V call is TRBV6-5, the J call TRBJ2-3; weak D call: TRBD2 (6 bases). The V end lost 6 bases, the J end lost 1 base, and 11 bases lay between the germline ends. Germline assignment: CDR1 MNHEY and CDR2 SVGAGI. The CDR3 contains 14 residues. The chain's CDR3 is CASRSGLGTDTQYF. The CDR3 bases are TGTGCCAGCAGATCGGGACTCGGCACAGATACGCAGTATTTT.

This clonotype was seen repeatedly, ten times or more. The chain uses TRBV7-2 and TRBJ2-3; D is uncertain. CDR1 is SGHTA and CDR2 is FQGNSA in the germline V gene. Trimming cost V 8 bases and J 2 bases, with 5 bases left between them. The CDR3 runs 11 residues. Here the CDR3 reads CASGSTDTQYF. As DNA, the CDR3 is TGTGCCAGCGGGTCCACAGATACGCAGTATTTT.

This clonotype was observed at least ten times. The V and J genes are TRBV7-2 and TRBJ2-1; TRBD1 is a possible D gene (5 bases). V lost 5 bases, J lost 7 bases, and 21 bases lay in between. Per germline, CDR1 SGHTA and CDR2 FQGNSA. CDR3 size: 16 residues. The chain's CDR3 is CASSPDTSRAYNEQFF. In DNA, the CDR3 is TGTGCCAGCAGCCCTGATACGAGCAGGGCTTATAATGAGCAGTTCTTC.

This clonotype appeared a few times. This chain connects TRBV6-5 to TRBJ2-1, with TRBD2 identical over 9 bases. The V segment lost 5 bases and the J segment 6 bases; nucleotides outside the gene matches: 14. The CDR3 is 17 residues long. The V gene's germline CDR1 is MNHEY and CDR2 SVGAGI. This CDR3 is CASSPRSRGRAINEQFF. DNA of the CDR3: TGTGCCAGCAGTCCTCGTTCGCGCGGGAGGGCCATCAATGAGCAGTTCTTC.